Only a few counts were recorded for the clone carrying this T cell receptor beta chain. The data belong to a study of T-cell reconstitution after alpha-beta-depleted transplantation in children. Germline-derived CDR1 and CDR2 are LGHDT and YNNKEL (reference sequence). The CDR3 length is 13 residues. Trimming pared 0 bases from V and 7 bases from J, leaving 9 bases between. Unique molecular identifiers were incorporated into the prepared TCRbeta library. In TCRdb, the PCR reads were re-called with MiXCR into one record per CDR3 protein. The sample has just under 550,000 distinct CDR3 sequences; approximately 20% are singletons.

The chain is built from TRBV3-1 and TRBJ1-1, with D possibly being TRBD1 (5 bases). Source: PBMCs from the stem cell graft donor, taken from the stem cell graft. This TCR was sampled from a human donor who donated a stem cell graft to a child with acute lymphoblastic leukemia. The CDR3 loop is CASSQDRGNEAFF. CDR3 DNA: TGTGCCAGCAGCCAAGATAGGGGAAATGAAGCTTTCTTT.